This T cell receptor (beta chain) was recorded in a study of beta chain bispecific antibodies for T cell cancers (dated by TCRdb to about 2021). With regard to the full study: T cells from healthy donors were cocultured with T cell leukemia lines in the presence of bispecific antibodies, after which the depletion of each TRBV family was measured by TRBV sequencing of the surviving cells. On the cell surface, TRBV12 (TRBV12-3) was expressed by Jurkat cells, whereas TRBV5-5 was expressed by HPB-ALL cells.

The treatment or condition label corresponds to: alpha-V12: anti-TRBV12 scFv linked to anti-CD3 scFv. T cells were expanded from blood mononuclear cells for around 3 days using either anti-CD3 antibody OKT3 or CD3/CD28 Dynabeads. The anti-TRBV12 bispecific sample was derived from a coculture of Jurkat leukemia cells with normal T cells and was compared against an anti-CD19 bispecific control coculture. Expanded T cells were maintained in RPMI 1640 supplemented with about 9.5% fetal bovine serum, recombinant human IL-2 (about 100 IU/ml) and IL-7 (about 5 ng/ml). For cocultures, roughly 50,000 normal T cells were combined with roughly 50,000 target cells and bispecific antibody in about 110 ul and incubated for about 15 hours at 37 degrees C. Each bispecific antibody consisted of two single-chain variable fragments expressed in a single-chain diabody format with a His tag. Effector T cells came from healthy human donors; peripheral blood mononuclear cells were isolated from leukapheresis samples by Ficoll density gradient centrifugation.

Many counts were recorded for this clonotype. What this receptor recognizes is not known. Per-base quality was not reported, and no clone a single base away is much larger than it. Unique molecular identifier barcodes were incorporated into the libraries and were used for clonotype quantification. Qiagen AllPrep DNA/RNA Micro kits were used to isolate total RNA, and an Agilent TapeStation was used to check RNA quality. TCR beta libraries were constructed by 5' RACE, in which cDNA synthesis was followed by two PCR steps with TCR beta constant-region gene-specific primers. Sequencing of the TCR beta libraries was performed on an Illumina MiSeq platform. As for how the authors treated the data: Reads were processed with MIGEC, MiXCR and VDJtools. Clonotype frequency was computed as the clonotype's share of unique molecular identifiers among all unique molecular identifiers in the sample. Nonfunctional TRBV genes classified in IMGT as pseudogenes or open reading frames, for example TRBV1, TRBV12-1 and TRBV21, were left out. Starting from the raw public reads, TCRdb applied fastp trimming at Q25, assembled clones with MiXCR and retained in-frame beta chains. Identical CDR3 proteins give one entry, which carries the most common genes and DNA. The authors' filters were not applied to this entry. Within this sample are about 20,000 distinct CDR3 sequences, with about 2% of them counted one time only. The ten largest clonotypes hold about 5.5% of the sample.

Overall study results and their limits: Every sequenced sample was a mix of normal T cells and leukemia cell line cells, and most of the targeted TRBV signal originated from the leukemia cells instead of the normal T cells. Apart from the targeted and closely related genes, all other TRBV family members appeared unaffected by the TRBV-directed bispecific antibodies. Relative to anti-CD19, the TRBV12-3 share of total TRBV signal was reduced by around 99% after anti-TRBV12 exposure, whereas a nonsignificant around 36% decrease was observed for TRBV12-4. Cross-reactivity of the anti-TRBV5-5 antibody with TRBV5-6 was attributed to high sequence similarity between the two genes.

V loses 4 bases of germline sequence and J loses 4 bases, and the interval between the two ends is 9 bases. The germline V gene encodes CDR1 LNHNV and CDR2 YYDKDF (reference sequence). The CDR3 spans 13 residues, from the cysteine through the phenylalanine. Of all the DNA, just the CDR3 is kept, 39 bases in frame from base 1. The sequencing here drew on healthy donor T cells cultured with leukemia cells, taken from a culture containing a bispecific antibody targeting TCR Vbeta12. The receptor's source is a human donor in good health. Some clones in this sample may be carry-over from other donors' samples. The chain uses TRBV15 and TRBJ2-3, with no confidently assigned D gene. The nucleotides read TGTGCCACCAGCACGAGGTTCTCAGATACGCAGTATTTT. Its translation reads: CATSTRFSDTQYF.